This TCR beta chain was obtained from a study of CD8 T cells in ankylosing spondylitis. Regarding the study as a whole: Researchers report that disease-linked clones proved CD8+ and relatively rare in peripheral blood. Previously reported in reactive arthritis synovial fluid and blood were some of the motif variants. Among TCR beta sequences, a motif of 7 to 9 highly homologous variants appeared characteristic of ankylosing spondylitis blood.

TCRdb analysed the 5' RACE reads with MiXCR anew, one entry per CDR3 protein. Found here are 150,000 to 250,000 distinct CDR3 sequences, around 13% of them singletons; the top ten hold about 15%. About this clonotype: Antigen unknown.

V was clipped by 5 bases and J by 7 bases, with 17 bases between them. The CDR3 is 14 residues long. This clonotype originated in a male donor with ankylosing spondylitis or in good health (not recorded which). The V gene is TRBV12-3 or TRBV12-4, the J gene TRBJ1-1, with TRBD1 as a possible D gene (5 bases). Sequenced material: blood, either unsorted or a sorted T cell fraction (not recorded which). The CDR3 reads CASSRGLPGGEAFF. CDR3 in DNA: TGTGCCAGCAGTAGGGGACTCCCTGGGGGTGAAGCTTTCTTT.